Sequencing of this T cell receptor beta chain was carried out in a study of blood T cell repertoires in COVID-19. Turning to the study itself: Sample material is recorded as cDNA or gDNA derived from T cells, B-cell-depleted T cells, or PBMCs.

Profiling relied on immunoSEQ multiplex PCR, and the TCRdb table lists in-frame clones only, not all of them. The sample shows 200,000 to 300,000 clones, about 86% of them seen only once. V was clipped by 5 bases and J by 10 bases; unmatched bases: 8. Germline V gene lookup returns CDR1 SGHTA and CDR2 FQGTGA. CDR3 length: 15 amino acids. The chain recombines TRBV7-3 with TRBJ2-1; 13 bases fit TRBD2. Sequencing was performed on peripheral blood. The sequence derives from a woman aged 80 or over with acute or convalescent COVID-19. The CDR3 is CASSAAAGLAGEQFF. The CDR3, as DNA: TGTGCCAGCAGCGCAGCCGCGGGACTAGCGGGGGAGCAGTTCTTC.